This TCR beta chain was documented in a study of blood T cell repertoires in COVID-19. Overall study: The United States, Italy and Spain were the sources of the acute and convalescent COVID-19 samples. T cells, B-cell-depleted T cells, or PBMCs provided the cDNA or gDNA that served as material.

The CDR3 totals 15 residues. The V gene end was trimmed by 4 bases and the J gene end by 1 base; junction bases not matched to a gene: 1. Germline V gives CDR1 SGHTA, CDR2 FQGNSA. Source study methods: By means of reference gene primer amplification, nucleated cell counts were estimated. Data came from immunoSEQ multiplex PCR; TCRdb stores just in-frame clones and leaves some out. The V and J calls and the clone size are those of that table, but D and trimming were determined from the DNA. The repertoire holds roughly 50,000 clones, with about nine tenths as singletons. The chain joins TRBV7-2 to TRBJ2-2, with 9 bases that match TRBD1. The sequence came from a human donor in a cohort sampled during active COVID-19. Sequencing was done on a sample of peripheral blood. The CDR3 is CASSWGQGNTGELFF. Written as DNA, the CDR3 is TGTGCCAGCAGCTGGGGACAGGGGAACACCGGGGAGCTGTTTTTT.